Below are 28 T cell receptor beta chains sequenced from a single sample in a study of Graves' ophthalmopathy and Graves' hyperthyroidism. Researchers took RNA transcripts and amplified TCR beta CDR3 regions from them. Investigators did first-round RT-PCR with HTBI primers, then second-round multiplex PCR. TCRdb recomputed calls from the multiplex PCR reads with MiXCR, one row per CDR3 protein. Altogether about 600,000 distinct CDR3 sequences are present, less than 40% being singletons, with the ten largest covering about 4%. The specimen was peripheral blood or thyroid tissue (not recorded which). Every receptor here comes from an adult man with Graves' hyperthyroidism.

This clonotype was counted at least ten times. The chain recombines TRBV5-5 with TRBJ1-4; D ambiguous. Trimming shortened V by 2 bases and J by 4 bases, and 15 bases separated the two germline ends. The CDR3 length is 16 residues. Germline CDR1 and CDR2: SGHKS and YYEKEE (reference sequence). This CDR3 reads CASSFPPGGVNEKLFF. CDR3 DNA: TGTGCCAGCAGCTTTCCCCCTGGCGGAGTTAATGAAAAACTGTTTTTT.

This clonotype was seen many times. This sequence joins TRBV29-1 and TRBJ2-2; no clear D. From germline, CDR1 is SQVTM and CDR2 ANQGSEA. V shed 5 bases and J shed 3 bases, with 13 bases lying between them. The CDR3 sequence is 14 residues long. The CDR3 region has the DNA TGCAGCGTTTCTAGGTTCACGGACACCGGGGAGCTGTTTTTT. Protein product: CSVSRFTDTGELFF.

The gene calls are TRBV29-1 and TRBJ1-1; D may be TRBD1 (5 bases). V was pared by 7 bases and J by 5 bases, with 11 bases between. CDR3 size: 11 residues. Germline CDR1 reads SQVTM; CDR2 reads ANQGSEA. CDR3: CSGEQVTEAFF. CDR3 DNA: TGCAGCGGCGAACAGGTAACTGAAGCTTTCTTT.

This clonotype occurred many times. The chain combines TRBV10-3 with TRBJ1-4; TRBD1 matches 7 bases. Germline-derived CDR1 and CDR2 are ENHRY and SYGVKD. The CDR3 consists of 12 residues. J gave up 7 bases and V 10 bases, and 6 bases lay outside the gene matches. CDR3 nucleotides: TGTGCCACGTCCGACAGGGTTGAAAAACTGTTTTTT. Residues: CATSDRVEKLFF.

This clonotype showed up many times. V and J are TRBV7-8 and TRBJ2-7, with no clear D. From germline, CDR1 is SGHVS and CDR2 FQNEAQ. This CDR3 is 17 amino acids long. Trimming stripped 1 base from V and 3 bases from J, with 19 bases between. CDR3: CASSLGQFQSVSYEQYF. CDR3 coding DNA: TGTGCCAGCAGCTTAGGACAATTCCAGAGCGTTAGCTACGAGCAGTACTTC.

This clonotype has a count of ten or more. The rearrangement joins TRBV6-5 to TRBJ1-3; no definite D call. The CDR3 is made up of 13 amino acids. The V gene lost 7 bases and the J gene lost 0 bases, with 7 bases spanning the gap. CDR1 is MNHEY, CDR2 SVGAGI, per germline. DNA of the CDR3: TGTGCCAGCAAGACTACCTCTGGAAACACCATATATTTT. Protein: CASKTTSGNTIYF.

This clonotype showed up just once. One base away lies a much larger clone, so this may be a sequencing read error. This CDR3 fails to terminate in the conserved phenylalanine or tryptophan, so it likely reflects a read error. V usage is TRBV5-1 and J usage is TRBJ1-1; D perhaps matches TRBD1 (6 bases). The CDR3 is made up of 12 amino acids. CDR1 and CDR2 from the germline V gene are SGHRS and YFSETQ. V lost 1 base and J lost 8, with 9 bases in between. CDR3 region: CASSLNRVEAFS. In DNA form, the CDR3 reads TGCGCCAGCAGCTTGAACAGGGTGGAAGCTTTCTCT.

As for this clonotype: At one of its ends the junction is not consistent with the germline gene, which may arise from a read error. This rearrangement joins TRBV7-9 to TRBJ2-5; D gene uncertain. CDR3 length equals 15 residues. The germline gives CDR1 SEHNR, CDR2 FQNEAQ (reference sequence). This CDR3 reads CASTLGPRSQETQYF. The CDR3 DNA sequence: TGTGCCAGCACCTTAGGCCCGCGGAGCCAAGAGACCCAGTACTTC.

This clonotype showed up many times. The chain recombines TRBV7-9 with TRBJ2-5; D unresolved. With 7 bases removed from V and 1 base from J, the gap between germline ends came to 10 bases. This CDR3 has 13 residues. CDR1 is SEHNR and CDR2 is FQNEAQ in the germline V gene (reference sequence). In DNA form, the CDR3 reads TGTGCCAGCATGGACGGGTCCCAAGAGACCCAGTACTTC. It yields the protein CASMDGSQETQYF.

Regarding this clonotype: A junction end diverges from the germline sequence, so it may reflect a read error. The chain has TRBV5-1 and TRBJ1-1; no clear D. Germline V gives CDR1 SGHRS, CDR2 YFSETQ. The CDR3 has 14 amino acids. In DNA, the CDR3 is TGCGCCAGCAGTCTCGATACAGCTGGTACTGAAGCTCTCTTT. Its translation is CASSLDTAGTEALF.

As concerns this clonotype: A much larger clone lies one base from this, so it may be a read error. The chain employs TRBV2 and TRBJ2-5; no reliable D call. CDR3 length: 12 residues. The V gene's germline CDR1 is SNHLY and CDR2 FYNNEI. This CDR3 is CASGEARETQYF. The DNA of the CDR3 is TGTGCCAGCGGTGAAGCGCGGGAGACCCAGTACTTC. The full variable domain, in which reference TRBV2 and TRBJ2-5 provide the parts outside the CDR3, is EPEVTQTPSHQVTQMGQEVILRCVPISNHLYFYWYRQILGQKVEFLVSFYNNEISEKSEIFDDQFSVERPDGSNFTLKIRSTKLEDSAMYFCASGEARETQYFGPGTRLLVL.

The rearrangement uses TRBV29-1 and TRBJ1-4; 9 nucleotides agree with TRBD1. With 4 bases clipped from V and 10 bases from J, the junction kept 1 base outside the gene matches. This CDR3 region has 11 residues. Germline V gene sequence: CDR1 SQVTM, CDR2 ANQGSEA. The CDR3 coding sequence is TGCAGCGTTGTGGACAGGGGAAAACTGTTTTTT. Protein: CSVVDRGKLFF.

A word on this clonotype: This could be a read error, since a much larger clone is one nucleotide away. The V gene is TRBV7-2, the J gene TRBJ1-6, with D possibly matching TRBD1 (5 bases). Germline CDR1 SGHTA, CDR2 FQGNSA. The CDR3 covers 16 residues. The CDR3 coding sequence is TGCGCCAGCAGCTTAAAAGGGGACGCCTATAATTCACCCCTCCACTTT. Amino acids: CASSLKGDAYNSPLHF.

In its sample, this clonotype was seen once. V gene TRBV7-8 combines with J gene TRBJ2-2; possible D gene TRBD2, 6 bases. V was clipped by 1 base and J by 2 bases, with 17 bases between them. This CDR3 region has 18 residues. The V gene's germline CDR1 is SGHVS and CDR2 FQNEAQ. CDR3 DNA: TGTGCCAGCAGCTTAGTGGAAAGGGCTAGCGCAAACACCGGGGAGCTGTTTTTT. Amino acid sequence: CASSLVERASANTGELFF.

V gene TRBV5-1 combines with J gene TRBJ2-5; D is possibly TRBD2 (5 bases). Germline CDR1 and CDR2: SGHRS and YFSETQ. This CDR3 region has 12 residues. Trimming shortened V by 0 bases and J by 7 bases, and 7 bases separated the two germline ends. This CDR3 is CASSLDGMTQYF. CDR3 nucleotide sequence: TGCGCCAGCAGCTTGGACGGGATGACCCAGTACTTC.

The table lists this clonotype with a few counts. The rearrangement links TRBV2 to TRBJ1-5; D is unclear. The length of the CDR3 is 16 residues. CDR1 is SNHLY, CDR2 FYNNEI, per germline. The V end lost 8 bases, the J end lost 2 bases, and 19 bases lay between the germline ends. CDR3 nucleotides: TGTGCCAGCTCGGCCCTGGGCGCGCAGGGCAATCAGCCCCAGCATTTT. This sequence encodes CASSALGAQGNQPQHF.

J is TRBJ2-5 and V is TRBV6-6, with D unclear. The germline V gene encodes CDR1 MNHNY and CDR2 SVGAGI (reference sequence). The CDR3 loop spans 15 amino acids. The V end was cut by 8 bases, the J end by 3 bases, with 19 bases between. The CDR3 nucleotides are TGTGCCAGCGGTTTACCACAGAACACTGAAGAGACCCAGTACTTC. Its protein product is CASGLPQNTEETQYF.

The chain uses TRBV24-1 and TRBJ2-1; D is unresolved. This CDR3 has 15 residues. Trimming took off 4 bases at V and 8 bases at J, with 17 bases between the two ends. Germline V gives CDR1 KGHDR, CDR2 SFDVKD. CDR3 amino acids: CATSDLGPSVHEQFF. The DNA of the CDR3 is TGTGCCACCAGTGACCTAGGCCCCTCCGTCCATGAGCAGTTCTTC.

With respect to this clonotype: One base away lies a much larger clone, so this may be a sequencing read error. The CDR3 sequence: CAILPSWGEYGHTF. The CDR3 nucleotides read TGTGCCATACTACCCTCGTGGGGCGAGTATGGCCACACCTTC. The chain links TRBV6-5 to TRBJ1-2, with a possible D match to TRBD1 (5 bases). The CDR3 has 14 residues. Germline CDR1 is MNHEY and CDR2 is SVGAGI.

The gene calls are TRBV30 and TRBJ1-1; possible D gene TRBD1, 6 bases. Trimming took off 1 base at V and 1 base at J, with 13 bases between the two ends. Germline loops: CDR1 GTSNPN, CDR2 SVGIG (reference sequence). There are 15 residues in the CDR3. Written as DNA, the CDR3 is TGTGCCTGGAGTGCACAGGGAGGGAAGAACACTGAAGCTTTCTTT. Protein product: CAWSAQGGKNTEAFF.

In its sample, this clonotype was seen many times. The chain links TRBV2 to TRBJ2-2; D is unresolved. The CDR3 runs to 13 residues. Germline CDR1 is SNHLY and CDR2 is FYNNEI. V was shortened by 6 bases and J by 1 base, with 6 bases between the two germline ends. The CDR3 loop reads CASSPENTGELFF. The DNA of the CDR3 is TGTGCCAGCAGCCCCGAGAACACCGGGGAGCTGTTTTTT.

The chain joins TRBV29-1 to TRBJ2-7, with 9 nucleotides matching TRBD1. The CDR3 sequence is 16 residues long. With V trimmed by 5 bases and J by 0 bases, 11 bases remained unmatched. In germline, CDR1 is SQVTM, CDR2 ANQGSEA. The CDR3 DNA follows: TGCAGCGTTAATAAACCCGGGACAGGGCTCTCCTACGAGCAGTACTTC. Protein: CSVNKPGTGLSYEQYF.

This clonotype has just a few counts. V gene TRBV4-1 combines with J gene TRBJ2-2; no clear D. Trimming shortened V by 0 bases and J by 4 bases, and 6 bases separated the two germline ends. Germline V gene data show CDR1 as MGHRA and CDR2 as YSYEKL. CDR3 length equals 14 residues. CDR3 in amino acids: CASSQEELTGELFF. The CDR3 DNA sequence: TGCGCCAGCAGCCAAGAAGAACTCACCGGGGAGCTGTTTTTT.

This clonotype was found many times. The genes are TRBV15 and TRBJ1-4; no clear D gene. The CDR3 runs 14 residues. CDR1 and CDR2 from the germline V gene are LNHNV and YYDKDF (reference sequence). Between the trimmed V and J ends, which lost 5 bases and 1 base, there was a span of 8 bases. The CDR3 is CATSLRQTNEKLFF. Here the CDR3 DNA reads TGTGCCACCAGCCTACGGCAAACTAATGAAAAACTGTTTTTT.

Ten or more counts support this clonotype. The chain has TRBV7-2 and TRBJ2-3; the D call may be TRBD1 or TRBD2 (5 bases each). This CDR3 has 14 amino acids. V was shortened by 4 bases and J by 0 bases, with 8 bases between the two germline ends. Germline V gene data show CDR1 as SGHTA and CDR2 as FQGNSA. CDR3 sequence: CASSSRDSTDTQYF. Written as DNA, the CDR3 is TGTGCCAGCAGCTCCCGGGACAGCACAGATACGCAGTATTTT.

The rearrangement links TRBV2 to TRBJ2-2; D remains ambiguous. V lost 0 bases and J 6 bases, leaving 8 bases between the germline ends. CDR1 and CDR2 (germline): SNHLY, FYNNEI. The CDR3 loop spans 14 amino acids. Written as DNA, the CDR3 is TGTGCCAGCAGTGAAGCGGGTACCGCCGGGGAGCTGTTTTTT. This codes for CASSEAGTAGELFF.

Points on this clonotype: Because it lacks the conserved phenylalanine or tryptophan at the end, this CDR3 is likely a read error. The V gene is TRBV7-3, the J gene TRBJ2-5; 13 positions agree with TRBD2. The trim removed 5 bases at V and 5 bases at J, leaving 14 bases unmatched. Germline CDR1 reads SGHTA; CDR2 reads FQGTGA. There are 18 residues in the CDR3. This CDR3 is CASSQEGETSGRLETQYS. DNA for the CDR3: TGTGCCAGCAGCCAAGAGGGGGAGACTAGCGGGAGGTTGGAGACCCAGTACTCC.

This chain joins TRBV15 and TRBJ2-3, with TRBD2 matching over 7 bases. V lost 9 bases, J lost 2 bases, and 8 bases stayed unmatched. The germline V gene encodes CDR1 LNHNV and CDR2 YYDKDF (reference sequence). The CDR3 has 14 residues. The CDR3 is CATKSGAITDTQYF. CDR3 coding DNA: TGTGCCACAAAGAGCGGGGCCATCACAGATACGCAGTATTTT.